The 23 T cell receptor beta chains presented below share a single source sample, sequenced in a study of Tregs in tolerant kidney transplant recipients. The data were produced by immunoSEQ multiplex PCR, yet TCRdb's version contains in-frame clones alone and is incomplete. The table includes 120,000 or so clones, 85% to 95% detected once. Sequenced input: CD4+ T cells from blood. These receptor sequences come from a human donor in good health.

The genes are TRBV5-1 and TRBJ2-1; D is uncertain. The CDR3 contains 15 residues. Germline V gives CDR1 SGHRS, CDR2 YFSETQ. V dropped 2 bases and J dropped 1 base, with 10 bases sitting between them. CDR3 residues: CASSLQHYSYNEQFF. Written as DNA, the CDR3 is TGCGCCAGCAGCTTACAGCACTATTCCTACAATGAGCAGTTCTTC.

The genes are TRBV6-5 and TRBJ2-2, with 9 bases aligning to TRBD1. This CDR3 is built from 14 residues. V lost 7 bases, J lost 4 bases, and 4 bases stayed unmatched. CDR1 and CDR2 from the germline V gene are MNHEY and SVGAGI. This CDR3 reads CASTDRGSTGELFF. The CDR3 DNA reads as TGTGCCAGCACCGACAGGGGGAGCACCGGGGAGCTGTTTTTT.

This chain joins TRBV18 and TRBJ2-1; TRBD2 is a possible D gene (6 bases). The CDR3 spans 14 residues. Germline V lookup: CDR1 KGHSH, CDR2 LQKENI. Deletions cut 5 bases from V and 4 bases from J, with 12 bases between. CDR3 DNA sequence: TGTGCCAGCTCAAGCCGGGCGGGGTACAATGAGCAGTTCTTC. Its translation is CASSSRAGYNEQFF.

The V call is TRBV6-5, the J call TRBJ1-1; D is ambiguous. The CDR3 covers 13 residues. Trimming took off 5 bases at V and 8 bases at J, with 15 bases between the two ends. Per germline, CDR1 MNHEY and CDR2 SVGAGI. The CDR3 nucleotides are TGTGCCAGCAGTCACGGGGAGGCCGAAGAAGCTTTCTTT. Translated: CASSHGEAEEAFF.

The J gene is TRBJ1-1, the V gene TRBV10-2; a weak D match, TRBD1 (5 bases). The CDR3 spans 13 residues. Germline V gene sequence: CDR1 WSHSY, CDR2 SAAADI. V lost 5 bases and J lost 6, with 13 bases in between. CDR3 sequence: CASSPKRGPEAFF. The CDR3 bases are TGCGCCAGCAGTCCTAAGAGGGGTCCTGAAGCTTTCTTT.

V is TRBV19 and J is TRBJ2-2; D may be TRBD1 (7 bases). CDR1 and CDR2 from the germline V gene are LNHDA and SQIVND (reference sequence). The CDR3 has 14 amino acids. Trimming took 4 bases from V and 4 from J, leaving 10 bases between them. The DNA of the CDR3 is TGTGCCAGTAGTAGCCAGGGGGGCACCGGGGAGCTGTTTTTT. It yields the protein CASSSQGGTGELFF.

The chain joins TRBV27 to TRBJ2-7, with TRBD1 as a possible D gene (5 bases). Trimming cost V 10 bases and J 3 bases, with 25 bases left between them. Germline assignment: CDR1 MNHEY and CDR2 SMNVEV (reference sequence). The CDR3 spans 16 residues. The CDR3 loop is CATHRGVGGSHYEQYF. DNA for the CDR3: TGTGCCACCCATAGGGGTGTCGGCGGCAGCCACTACGAGCAGTACTTC.

The chain uses TRBV19 and TRBJ2-5, with D tentatively TRBD1 (6 bases). V was clipped by 4 bases and J by 0 bases, with 12 bases between them. Per the germline V gene, CDR1 is LNHDA and CDR2 is SQIVND (reference sequence). This CDR3 comprises 15 residues. The CDR3 coding sequence is TGTGCCAGTAGTAGAGGGACATCGTACCAAGAGACCCAGTACTTC. Translation: CASSRGTSYQETQYF.

This sequence joins TRBV13 and TRBJ2-3; 10 nucleotides align to TRBD2. J lost 6 bases, V lost 5 bases, and 14 bases had no gene match. The germline CDR1 and CDR2 sequences are PRHDT and FYEKMQ (reference sequence). The CDR3 contains 17 residues. CDR3 DNA: TGTGCCAGCAGCCGAACGCAAAGCGGGGGGGCCGAGGATACGCAGTATTTT. Amino acid sequence: CASSRTQSGGAEDTQYF.

The rearrangement uses TRBV5-5 and TRBJ2-7; D unclear. The CDR3 is 16 residues long. Trimming shortened V by 4 bases and J by 2 bases, and 19 bases separated the two germline ends. The germline CDR1 and CDR2 sequences are SGHKS and YYEKEE (reference sequence). Written as DNA, the CDR3 is TGTGCCAGCAGCCCCTACATGGACCCTCGGACCTACGAGCAGTACTTC. Protein sequence: CASSPYMDPRTYEQYF. Drawing the rest from reference TRBV5-5 and TRBJ2-7, the complete variable domain is DAGVTQSPTHLIKTRGQQVTLRCSPISGHKSVSWYQQVLGQGPQFIFQYYEKEERGRGNFPDRFSARQFPNYSSELNVNALLLGDSALYLCASSPYMDPRTYEQYFGPGTRLTVT.

The chain uses TRBV2 and TRBJ1-2; D ambiguous. This CDR3 contains 12 residues. Per the germline V gene, CDR1 is SNHLY and CDR2 is FYNNEI. V was trimmed by 7 bases and J by 2 bases, leaving 8 bases between them. CDR3 sequence (DNA): TGTGCCAGCACTTTCTCGAACTATGGCTACACCTTC. Translating it yields CASTFSNYGYTF.

This clone was counted a few times. This chain connects TRBV9 to TRBJ1-6; D perhaps matches TRBD1 (6 bases). Per germline, CDR1 SGDLS and CDR2 YYNGEE. Trimming shortened V by 2 bases and J by 8 bases, and 11 bases separated the two germline ends. The CDR3 is made up of 14 amino acids. This CDR3 is CASSVKGVDSPLHF. The CDR3 DNA reads TGTGCCAGCAGCGTGAAGGGGGTTGATTCACCCCTCCACTTT. Full variable domain (outside the CDR3, taken from reference TRBV9 and TRBJ1-6): DSGVTQTPKHLITATGQRVTLRCSPRSGDLSVYWYQQSLDQGLQFLIQYYNGEERAKGNILERFSAQQFPDLHSELNLSSLELGDSALYFCASSVKGVDSPLHFGNGTRLTVT.

This clone was counted a few times. The CDR3 sequence: CASGSSSYNEQFF. DNA for the CDR3: TGCGCCAGCGGGAGTTCCTCCTACAATGAGCAGTTCTTC. The V call is TRBV5-1, the J call TRBJ2-1; a weak D match, TRBD2 (5 bases). Germline loops: CDR1 SGHRS, CDR2 YFSETQ. The CDR3 covers 13 residues. V shed 7 bases and J shed 0 bases, with 8 bases lying between them.

The chain recombines TRBV5-4 with TRBJ2-7, with TRBD2 matching over 9 bases. Germline V gene sequence: CDR1 SGHNT, CDR2 YYREEE (reference sequence). This CDR3 comprises 14 residues. V lost 4 bases, J lost 6 bases, and 8 bases stayed unmatched. The DNA of the CDR3 is TGTGCCAGCAGCCAAGGGGTAGCGGGGGTCGAGCAGTACTTC. This gives the protein CASSQGVAGVEQYF.

The chain is built from TRBV5-1 and TRBJ1-1, with D possibly TRBD1 on 5 matching bases. V lost 7 bases to trimming and J lost 1 base, with 11 bases between them. Germline values: CDR1 SGHRS, CDR2 YFSETQ. CDR3 size: 13 residues. The DNA of the CDR3 is TGCGCCAGCGGGACTGCTTCGAACACTGAAGCTTTCTTT. Protein: CASGTASNTEAFF.

This clone has only one observation. The rearrangement uses TRBV2 and TRBJ1-1, with D tentatively TRBD1 (5 bases). The germline V and J ends were trimmed by 6 bases and 1 base, with 6 bases remaining between them. Germline CDR1 reads SNHLY; CDR2 reads FYNNEI. The CDR3 runs to 12 residues. The CDR3 region has the DNA TGTGCCAGCAGGCAGGGGAACACTGAAGCTTTCTTT. Amino acids: CASRQGNTEAFF.

This chain links TRBV5-4 with TRBJ1-5, with D hard to call. Germline V CDR1 and CDR2: SGHNT, YYREEE (reference sequence). The V gene lost 2 bases and the J gene lost 11 bases, with 11 bases spanning the gap. The CDR3 is 12 amino acids. The CDR3 loop is CASSLGREAQHF. CDR3 coding DNA: TGTGCCAGCAGCTTAGGCCGCGAGGCCCAGCATTTT.

The chain links TRBV7-9 to TRBJ2-2; possible D gene TRBD2, 6 bases. The CDR3 loop spans 15 amino acids. V gave up 5 bases and J gave up 4 bases, with 14 bases separating them. Germline V gene lookup returns CDR1 SEHNR and CDR2 FQNEAQ (reference sequence). As DNA, the CDR3 is TGTGCCAGCAGCCTCAATCTGGGGGGCACCGGGGAGCTGTTTTTT. Translating it yields CASSLNLGGTGELFF.

The gene calls are TRBV6-1 and TRBJ1-5; 8 positions match TRBD1. The CDR3 spans 14 residues. Looked up from germline, CDR1 is MNHNS and CDR2 is SASEGT. The V segment lost 7 bases and the J segment 6 bases; nucleotides outside the gene matches: 8. CDR3: CASISGGSGQPQHF. The CDR3 region has the DNA TGTGCCAGCATCTCAGGGGGCTCAGGTCAGCCCCAGCATTTT.

The chain recombines TRBV11-2 with TRBJ2-7; tentative D call: TRBD1 (6 bases). This CDR3 is 16 amino acids long. V was shortened by 2 bases and J by 4 bases, with 18 bases between the two germline ends. Germline-derived CDR1 and CDR2 are SGHAT and FQNNGV. For the CDR3, the DNA is TGTGCCAGCAGCTTACGGACGGGACAAACTAGTTACGAGCAGTACTTC. It yields the protein CASSLRTGQTSYEQYF.

In its sample, this clone was seen once. V is TRBV18 and J is TRBJ2-5, with TRBD1 as a possible D gene (5 bases). V was clipped by 3 bases and J by 3 bases, with 11 bases between them. Germline lookup yields CDR1 KGHSH and CDR2 LQKENI. This CDR3 is built from 14 residues. CDR3 sequence reads: CASSPADTKETQYF. The CDR3 region has the DNA TGTGCCAGCTCACCCGCGGACACAAAAGAGACCCAGTACTTC.

The CDR3 DNA reads TGTGCCAGCAGTCCCCCGGCGTATAGCAATCAGCCCCAGCATTTT. Translated: CASSPPAYSNQPQHF. This chain links TRBV6-1 with TRBJ1-5, with unresolved D. CDR3 length: 15 residues. Germline V gene sequence: CDR1 MNHNS, CDR2 SASEGT. Trimming left V 5 bases short and J 0 bases short, with 11 bases between.

The chain carries TRBV2 and TRBJ2-7; D call uncertain. Deletions cut 6 bases from V and 3 bases from J, with 6 bases between. CDR3 length equals 11 residues. Germline CDR1 reads SNHLY; CDR2 reads FYNNEI. In nucleotides, the CDR3 is TGTGCCAGCAGAGACAACTACGAGCAGTACTTC. Protein: CASRDNYEQYF.